One and the same sample provided the 3 T cell receptor beta chains below, sequenced in a study of blood T cells in healthy people across ages. A J-beta primer mix and a sample-barcoded 5' primer were used in a second PCR of roughly 6 to 11 cycles. MiXCR, applied by TCRdb to the 5' RACE reads, yields one record per CDR3 protein. The sample includes 800,000 to 900,000 distinct CDR3 sequences, approximately 65% of them seen just once. Sequencing was performed on blood. These receptors originate from a man in his thirties or forties in good health.

The chain combines TRBV9 with TRBJ2-5, with a possible D match to TRBD1 (6 bases). The germline V and J ends were trimmed by 3 bases and 1 base, with 10 bases remaining between them. Per germline, CDR1 SGDLS and CDR2 YYNGEE. This CDR3 has 14 amino acids. DNA for the CDR3: TGTGCCAGCAGCGGAGGGGGAACCCAAGAGACCCAGTACTTC. Translation gives CASSGGGTQETQYF.

The rearrangement joins TRBV4-2 to TRBJ1-2; 11 nucleotides agree with TRBD1. In germline, CDR1 is LGHNA, CDR2 YNFKEQ. V shed 1 base, J shed 0 bases, and the junction held 10 bases outside the gene matches. The CDR3 is 19 residues long. The CDR3 sequence is CASSQATTGQGGANYGYTF. CDR3 nucleotide sequence: TGTGCCAGCAGCCAAGCCACGACGGGACAGGGGGGAGCTAACTATGGCTACACCTTC.

V and J are TRBV4-3 and TRBJ2-7, with a possible D match to TRBD2 (5 bases). Trimming removed 1 base at V and 5 bases at J, with 9 bases between. The germline V gene encodes CDR1 LGHNA and CDR2 YSLEER. There are 13 residues in the CDR3. CDR3 amino acids: CASSQGQEDEQYF. The CDR3 DNA reads as TGCGCCAGCAGCCAAGGGCAGGAGGACGAGCAGTACTTC.